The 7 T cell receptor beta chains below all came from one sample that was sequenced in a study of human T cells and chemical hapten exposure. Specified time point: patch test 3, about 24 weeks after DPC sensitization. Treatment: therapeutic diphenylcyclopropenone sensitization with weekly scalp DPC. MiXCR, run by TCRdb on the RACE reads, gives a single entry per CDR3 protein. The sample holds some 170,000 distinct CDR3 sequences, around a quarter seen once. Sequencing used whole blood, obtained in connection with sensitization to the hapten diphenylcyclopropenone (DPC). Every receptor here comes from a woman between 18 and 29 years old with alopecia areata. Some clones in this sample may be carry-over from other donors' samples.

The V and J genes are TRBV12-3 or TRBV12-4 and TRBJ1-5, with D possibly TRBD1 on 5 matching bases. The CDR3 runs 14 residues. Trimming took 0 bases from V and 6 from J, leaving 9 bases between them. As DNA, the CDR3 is TGTGCCAGCAGTTTAGCGACAGTCGGTCAGCCCCAGCATTTT. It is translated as CASSLATVGQPQHF.

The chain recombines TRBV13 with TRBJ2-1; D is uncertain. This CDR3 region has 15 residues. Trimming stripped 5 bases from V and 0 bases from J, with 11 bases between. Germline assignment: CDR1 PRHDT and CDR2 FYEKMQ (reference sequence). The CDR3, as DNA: TGTGCCAGCAGCCTATGGCAGGCCTCCTACAATGAGCAGTTCTTC. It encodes CASSLWQASYNEQFF. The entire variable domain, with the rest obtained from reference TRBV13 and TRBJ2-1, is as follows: AAGVIQSPRHLIKEKRETATLKCYPIPRHDTVYWYQQGPGQDPQFLISFYEKMQSDKGSIPDRFSAQQFSDYHSELNMSSLELGDSALYFCASSLWQASYNEQFFGPGTRLTVL.

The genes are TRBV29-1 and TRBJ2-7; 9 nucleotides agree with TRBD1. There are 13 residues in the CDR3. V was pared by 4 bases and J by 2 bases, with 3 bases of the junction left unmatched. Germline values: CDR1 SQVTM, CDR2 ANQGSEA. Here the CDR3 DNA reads TGCAGCGTTGGGACAGGGGTTACCTACGAGCAGTACTTC. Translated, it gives CSVGTGVTYEQYF.

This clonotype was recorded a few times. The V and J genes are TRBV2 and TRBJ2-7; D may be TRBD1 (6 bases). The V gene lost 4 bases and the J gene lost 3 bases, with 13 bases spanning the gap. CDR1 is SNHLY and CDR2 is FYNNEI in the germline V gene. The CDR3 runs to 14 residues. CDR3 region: CASSVPRGNYEQYF. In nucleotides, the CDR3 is TGTGCCAGCAGTGTGCCCAGGGGTAACTACGAGCAGTACTTC.

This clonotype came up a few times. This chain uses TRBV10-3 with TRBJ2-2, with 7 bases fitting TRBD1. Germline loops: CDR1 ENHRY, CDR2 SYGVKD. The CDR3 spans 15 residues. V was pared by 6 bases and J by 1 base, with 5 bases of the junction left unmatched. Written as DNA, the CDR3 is TGTGCCATCAGGACAGGGTCGGAGAACACCGGGGAGCTGTTTTTT. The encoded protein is CAIRTGSENTGELFF.

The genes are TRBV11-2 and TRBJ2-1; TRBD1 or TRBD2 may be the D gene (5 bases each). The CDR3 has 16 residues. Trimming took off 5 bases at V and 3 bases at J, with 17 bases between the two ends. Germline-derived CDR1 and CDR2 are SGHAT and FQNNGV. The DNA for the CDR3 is TGTGCCAGCAGCACCTTCCGGGGCGGTCGCTACAATGAGCAGTTCTTC. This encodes CASSTFRGGRYNEQFF.

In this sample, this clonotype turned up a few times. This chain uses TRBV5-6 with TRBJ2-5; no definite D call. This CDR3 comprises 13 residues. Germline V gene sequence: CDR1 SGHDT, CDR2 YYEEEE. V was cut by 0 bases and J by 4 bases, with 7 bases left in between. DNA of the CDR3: TGTGCCAGCAGCTTGGCCCTTCCAGAGACCCAGTACTTC. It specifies CASSLALPETQYF. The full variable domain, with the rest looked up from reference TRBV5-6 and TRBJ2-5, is DAGVTQSPTHLIKTRGQQVTLRCSPKSGHDTVSWYQQALGQGPQFIFQYYEEEERQRGNFPDRFSGHQFPNYSSELNVNALLLGDSALYLCASSLALPETQYFGPGTRLLVL.